A selection of T cell receptor beta chains follows, all from one sample in a study of PD-L1 blockade in urothelial cancer. Repertoires were generated with immunoSEQ multiplex PCR, while TCRdb's copy carries only in-frame clones and drops some. The sample gives approximately 51,000 clones, about 86% of which show up once; about 20% is in the top ten. The material sequenced was PBMCs, taken around atezolizumab (anti-PD-L1) treatment. The receptors here all came from a man aged 55 to 70 with urothelial cancer. Both conserved end residues are trimmed from each CDR3.

j_call: TRBJ1-5
v_call: TRBV18
cdr3_length: 14
cdr3_aa: ASSPLGGQAGQPQH

j_call: TRBJ1-2
v_call: TRBV10-3
cdr3_length: 12
cdr3_aa: AISEGTPLGGYT

j_call: TRBJ1-1
v_call: TRBV5-4
cdr3_length: 10
cdr3_aa: ASSARGTEAF

j_call: TRBJ1-5
v_call: TRBV7-9
cdr3_length: 13
cdr3_aa: ASSLGTGGSQPQH

j_call: TRBJ2-7
v_call: TRBV18
cdr3_length: 11
cdr3_aa: ASSGGGTYEQY

j_call: TRBJ2-4
v_call: TRBV6-5
cdr3_length: 11
cdr3_aa: ASRDWDGNIQY

j_call: TRBJ2-5
v_call: TRBV18
cdr3_length: 12
cdr3_aa: ASARTSGGETQY

j_call: TRBJ2-7
v_call: TRBV18
cdr3_length: 11
cdr3_aa: ASSPAWRGEQY

j_call: TRBJ1-5
v_call: TRBV11-2
cdr3_length: 15
cdr3_aa: ASSLGGGDNSNQPQH

j_call: TRBJ2-5
v_call: TRBV7-9
cdr3_length: 15
cdr3_aa: ASSFPPSGRRKETQY

j_call: TRBJ1-2
v_call: TRBV27
cdr3_length: 11
cdr3_aa: ASSSAGGQGYT

j_call: TRBJ2-2
v_call: TRBV2
cdr3_length: 13
cdr3_aa: ASLQRGVHTGELF

j_call: TRBJ2-1
v_call: TRBV14
cdr3_length: 11
cdr3_aa: ASSIKAGGKQF

j_call: TRBJ1-1
v_call: TRBV5-1
cdr3_length: 12
cdr3_aa: ASSLAAGPTEAF

j_call: TRBJ1-3
v_call: TRBV2
cdr3_length: 10
cdr3_aa: ASSEGAGMVN

j_call: TRBJ1-2
v_call: TRBV28
cdr3_length: 10
cdr3_aa: ASQGGQAGYT

j_call: TRBJ2-7
v_call: TRBV9
cdr3_length: 13
cdr3_aa: ASSVDPVLRYEQY

j_call: TRBJ2-7
v_call: TRBV5-1
cdr3_length: 14
cdr3_aa: ASSLEWTGGLDEQY

j_call: TRBJ1-2
v_call: TRBV5-4
cdr3_length: 11
cdr3_aa: ASSLATNYGYT

j_call: TRBJ1-1
v_call: TRBV5-4
cdr3_length: 13
cdr3_aa: ASSLVGGLGTEAF

j_call: TRBJ2-5
v_call: TRBV4-1
cdr3_length: 11
cdr3_aa: ASSQGGEETQY

j_call: TRBJ1-2
v_call: TRBV27
cdr3_length: 13
cdr3_aa: ASSPWTGGSYGYT

j_call: TRBJ1-5
v_call: TRBV5-6
cdr3_length: 13
cdr3_aa: ASSFGGLRGQPQH

j_call: TRBJ2-7
v_call: TRBV29-1
cdr3_length: 12
cdr3_aa: SVVFWDRAYEQY

j_call: TRBJ2-1
v_call: TRBV9
cdr3_length: 15
cdr3_aa: ASSVDPAGATYNEQF

j_call: TRBJ2-3
v_call: TRBV21-1
cdr3_length: 17
cdr3_aa: ASSKKSPPTESSTDTQY

j_call: TRBJ1-6
v_call: TRBV28
cdr3_length: 13
cdr3_aa: ASSFLGQGGAPLH

j_call: TRBJ2-2
v_call: TRBV5-6
cdr3_length: 15
cdr3_aa: ASSLATGQLIAGELF

j_call: TRBJ2-3
v_call: TRBV4-1
cdr3_length: 14
cdr3_aa: ASSQGSGRTTDTQY

j_call: TRBJ1-6
v_call: TRBV5-6
cdr3_length: 14
cdr3_aa: ASSFPDIGSNSPLH

j_call: TRBJ2-7
v_call: TRBV7-6
cdr3_length: 13
cdr3_aa: ASSLGSDNPYEQY

j_call: TRBJ1-1
v_call: TRBV7-2
cdr3_length: 14
cdr3_aa: ASSLKGQVVGTEAF

j_call: TRBJ2-2
v_call: TRBV19
cdr3_length: 13
cdr3_aa: ASSALGGNTGELF

j_call: TRBJ2-2
v_call: TRBV19
cdr3_length: 11
cdr3_aa: ASNRGYAGELF

j_call: TRBJ1-1
v_call: TRBV2
cdr3_length: 12
cdr3_aa: ASRITGLNTEAF

j_call: TRBJ2-3
v_call: TRBV25-1
cdr3_length: 13
cdr3_aa: ASTTGGIFTDTQY

j_call: TRBJ2-7
v_call: TRBV2
cdr3_length: 11
cdr3_aa: ASRTGSRYEQY

j_call: TRBJ1-2
v_call: TRBV30
cdr3_length: 14
cdr3_aa: AWSGDREGLGYGYT

j_call: TRBJ1-3
v_call: TRBV30
cdr3_length: 14
cdr3_aa: AWSPYRGSSGNTIY

j_call: TRBJ2-3
v_call: TRBV4-1
cdr3_length: 12
cdr3_aa: ASSQDRGRDTQY

j_call: TRBJ2-1
v_call: TRBV27
cdr3_length: 13
cdr3_aa: ASSFRGVTYNEQF

j_call: TRBJ1-2
v_call: TRBV28
cdr3_length: 13
cdr3_aa: ASSPPRGGTYGYT

j_call: TRBJ2-2
v_call: TRBV7-2
cdr3_length: 11
cdr3_aa: ASSLSLTGELF

j_call: TRBJ2-7
v_call: TRBV4-1
cdr3_length: 13
cdr3_aa: ASSQVGQGSYEQY

j_call: TRBJ2-5
v_call: TRBV4-1
cdr3_length: 12
cdr3_aa: ASSQVEGAETQY

j_call: TRBJ2-7
v_call: TRBV10-1
cdr3_length: 11
cdr3_aa: ASSDRDPYEQY

j_call: TRBJ2-1
v_call: TRBV29-1
cdr3_length: 12
cdr3_aa: SVRYLAGVTEQF

j_call: TRBJ2-1
v_call: TRBV5-5
cdr3_length: 14
cdr3_aa: ASSSSGTSGLNEQF

j_call: TRBJ1-1
v_call: TRBV29-1
cdr3_length: 10
cdr3_aa: SSEQGGTEAF

j_call: TRBJ1-1
v_call: TRBV19
cdr3_length: 12
cdr3_aa: ASSIAAGGTEAF

j_call: TRBJ2-1
v_call: TRBV5-1
cdr3_length: 12
cdr3_aa: ASRAQGPYNEQF

j_call: TRBJ2-1
v_call: TRBV6-5
cdr3_length: 11
cdr3_aa: ASSYSVASEQF

j_call: TRBJ2-7
v_call: TRBV5-1
cdr3_length: 16
cdr3_aa: ASSLANPAGGPRNEQY

j_call: TRBJ1-1
v_call: TRBV5-1
cdr3_length: 15
cdr3_aa: ASSLVWQGTGDTEAF